The rows below give T cell receptor beta chains drawn from one sample of a study of post-analysis software for immune sequencing data. TCRdb used MiXCR to reprocess the PCR reads, holding one entry per CDR3 protein. Of 350,000 to 500,000 distinct CDR3 sequences in the sample, about 40% are singletons; the top ten hold 6% to 9%. Material: blood. Receptors were obtained from a girl aged 2-10 years with multiple sclerosis. CDR3s include the opening cysteine and the closing phenylalanine or tryptophan. Each record gives: J gene, clone size, V gene, D gene, CDR3 protein, CDR3 DNA. The D gene is left open where the match is weak. Some rows mark clone size as missing; the rest say once, few, many or name a class of expanded clone.

>TRBJ2-1|.|TRBV15|TRBD2
CATSREPGLAGGVEQFF
TGTGCCACCAGCAGGGAACCGGGACTAGCGGGGGGGGTTGAGCAGTTCTTC
>TRBJ2-7|.|TRBV6-5|.
CASSYSRTTYEQYF
TGTGCCAGCAGTTACTCCCGGACTACCTACGAGCAGTACTTC
>TRBJ1-5|.|TRBV6-1|.
CATRGNQPQHF
TGTGCCACGAGAGGCAATCAGCCCCAGCATTTT
>TRBJ1-5|once|TRBV20-1|.
CSARGSQADSNQPQHF
TGCAGTGCTAGAGGAAGTCAGGCAGATAGCAATCAGCCCCAGCATTTT
>TRBJ2-5|few|TRBV27|TRBD2
CASSPGLAKETQYF
TGTGCCAGCAGTCCGGGACTAGCGAAAGAGACCCAGTACTTC
>TRBJ2-5|.|TRBV5-1|.
CASSRQKETQYF
TGCGCCAGCAGCCGACAGAAAGAGACCCAGTACTTC
>TRBJ1-4|.|TRBV7-8|.
CASSSDGLNEKLFF
TGTGCCAGCAGCTCGGACGGATTAAATGAAAAACTGTTTTTT
>TRBJ2-1|.|TRBV28|.
CASSFRVVDPNQADEQFF
TGTGCCAGCAGTTTCCGAGTGGTTGACCCTAACCAAGCGGATGAGCAGTTCTTC
>TRBJ2-3|few|TRBV4-3|.
CASSQDWGLTGDTQYF
TGCGCCAGCAGCCAAGACTGGGGGCTCACCGGGGATACGCAGTATTTT
>TRBJ2-7|few|TRBV28|TRBD1
CASSFIGQGASYEQYF
TGTGCCAGCAGTTTTATAGGACAGGGCGCCTCCTACGAGCAGTACTTC
>TRBJ2-1|.|TRBV7-2|TRBD2
CASSLATSGGGGEQFF
TGTGCCAGCAGCTTAGCGACTAGCGGGGGAGGAGGTGAGCAGTTCTTC
>TRBJ2-1|.|TRBV5-1|.
CASSRTHAGSYNEQFF
TGCGCCAGCAGCCGAACTCACGCGGGTTCCTACAATGAGCAGTTCTTC
>TRBJ2-7|few|TRBV5-1|.
CASSLVSGQSSQPNYEQYF
TGCGCCAGCAGCTTGGTTTCCGGACAGAGTTCACAGCCGAACTACGAGCAGTACTTC
>TRBJ1-2|.|TRBV2|.
CACSEFGGASLPGYTF
TGTGCCTGCAGTGAATTCGGGGGGGCGAGCCTTCCCGGCTACACCTTC
>TRBJ2-1|few|TRBV7-9|.
CASSLASIEQFF
TGTGCCAGCAGCTTAGCCAGTATTGAGCAGTTCTTC
>TRBJ2-7|.|TRBV20-1|.
CSARDIEGGIHSYEQYF
TGCAGTGCTAGAGATATAGAGGGGGGCATCCACTCCTACGAGCAGTACTTC
>TRBJ2-1|.|TRBV7-2|.
CASSLARYSHEQFF
TGTGCCAGCAGCTTAGCGCGGTATAGCCATGAGCAGTTCTTC
>TRBJ1-4|.|TRBV7-9|TRBD1
CASSSTGRGEKLFF
TGTGCCAGCAGCTCGACAGGGAGAGGGGAAAAACTGTTTTTT
>TRBJ2-1|.|TRBV9|.
CASRLDEQFF
TGTGCCAGCAGGTTAGATGAGCAGTTCTTC
>TRBJ2-2|.|TRBV6-2/TRBV6-3|.
CASSYDTVNTGELFF
TGTGCCAGCAGCTACGACACCGTAAACACCGGGGAGCTGTTTTTT
>TRBJ2-6|once|TRBV6-2/TRBV6-3|TRBD2
CASSPRLAGNPSGANVLTF
TGTGCCAGCAGTCCGAGACTAGCGGGAAATCCCTCTGGGGCCAACGTCCTGACTTTC
>TRBJ1-2|few|TRBV5-1|.
CASSLATDRINYGYTF
TGCGCCAGCAGCTTGGCCACGGACAGAATTAACTATGGCTACACCTTC
>TRBJ2-7|.|TRBV25-1|TRBD1
CASSRDSSSSYEQYF
TGTGCCAGCAGCCGGGACAGCTCGAGCTCCTACGAGCAGTACTTC
>TRBJ2-4|.|TRBV20-1|TRBD2
CSARRLAGKNIQYF
TGCAGTGCTAGAAGGCTAGCGGGTAAAAACATTCAGTACTTC
>TRBJ2-7|.|TRBV6-6|.
CASSGGDSSSYEQYF
TGTGCCAGCAGTGGCGGGGACTCGAGCTCCTACGAGCAGTACTTC
>TRBJ1-1|once|TRBV6-2/TRBV6-3|TRBD1
CASSSPGQGWSTEAFF
TGTGCCAGCAGTTCCCCAGGACAGGGGTGGAGCACTGAAGCTTTCTTT
>TRBJ2-3|.|TRBV20-1|.
CSATRADTQYF
TGCAGTGCCACAAGGGCAGATACGCAGTATTTT
>TRBJ2-7|few|TRBV20-1|.
CSASDNQGIGYEQYF
TGCAGTGCTAGCGATAACCAGGGAATCGGATACGAGCAGTACTTC
>TRBJ2-3|.|TRBV5-1|TRBD2
CASSFLAGGPSDTQYF
TGCGCCAGCAGCTTTCTCGCGGGAGGACCTTCAGATACGCAGTATTTT
>TRBJ1-5|few|TRBV7-9|.
CASSSASGAGYSNQPQHF
TGTGCCAGCAGTTCCGCCTCCGGGGCCGGCTATAGCAATCAGCCCCAGCATTTT
>TRBJ1-2|few|TRBV28|.
CAGGAPLQGNGYTF
TGTGCCGGCGGGGCGCCCCTACAGGGAAATGGCTACACCTTC
>TRBJ2-7|.|TRBV7-2|TRBD2
CASSEPSGNYEQYF
TGTGCCAGCAGCGAACCTAGCGGGAACTACGAGCAGTACTTC
>TRBJ2-7|.|TRBV6-2/TRBV6-3|TRBD2
CASSLYSGAQTYEQYF
TGTGCCAGCAGTTTATATAGCGGGGCACAAACCTACGAGCAGTACTTC
>TRBJ2-5|.|TRBV5-1|TRBD1
CASGPGQSNQETQYF
TGCGCCAGCGGACCGGGACAGTCTAACCAAGAGACCCAGTACTTC
>TRBJ2-2|.|TRBV6-6|.
CASSLGLGNTGELFF
TGTGCCAGCAGTTTGGGACTGGGGAACACCGGGGAGCTGTTTTTT
>TRBJ2-1|.|TRBV7-2|TRBD2
CASSLALREGLTVWNEQFF
TGTGCCAGCAGCTTAGCTTTGCGGGAGGGCCTCACGGTGTGGAATGAGCAGTTCTTC
>TRBJ1-1|many|TRBV29-1|.
CSVALQPARGTEAFF
TGCAGCGTCGCCCTTCAACCGGCCAGAGGCACTGAAGCTTTCTTT
>TRBJ2-7|.|TRBV13|TRBD1
CASSLGLTGGYEQYF
TGTGCCAGCAGCTTAGGCCTTACAGGGGGCTACGAGCAGTACTTC
>TRBJ2-1|.|TRBV20-1|.
CSVRSYNEQFF
TGCAGTGTACGCTCCTACAATGAGCAGTTCTTC
>TRBJ2-1|few|TRBV4-3|.
CASSQDLVLTRYNEQFF
TGCGCCAGCAGCCAAGACTTAGTCCTAACCCGTTACAATGAGCAGTTCTTC
>TRBJ1-4|.|TRBV27|.
CASSLLYRVGEKLFF
TGTGCCAGCAGTCTCCTTTACAGGGTGGGTGAAAAACTGTTTTTT
>TRBJ2-1|.|TRBV5-1|TRBD1
CASSSLQGSSYNEQFF
TGCGCCAGCAGCTCCCTACAGGGGTCCTCCTACAATGAGCAGTTCTTC
>TRBJ1-2|.|TRBV6-5|.
CATGRVQGFNGYTF
TGTGCCACCGGGCGGGTCCAGGGATTTAATGGCTACACCTTC
>TRBJ2-7|few|TRBV5-1|.
CASSPTVTISYEQYF
TGCGCCAGCAGCCCGACAGTTACCATCTCCTACGAGCAGTACTTC
>TRBJ1-5|once|TRBV3-1|.
CASSLGTFQPQHF
TGTGCCAGCAGCCTAGGGACCTTTCAGCCCCAGCATTTT
>TRBJ2-7|few|TRBV4-3|TRBD2
CASSPGLAGVSSYEQYF
TGCGCCAGCAGCCCCGGACTAGCGGGAGTTTCGTCGTACGAGCAGTACTTC
>TRBJ2-2|.|TRBV6-5|.
CASSYLNTGELFF
TGTGCCAGCAGTTACCTCAACACCGGGGAGCTGTTTTTT
>TRBJ1-1|.|TRBV5-1|TRBD1
CASSWLGQGSTEAFF
TGCGCCAGCAGCTGGTTGGGACAGGGCTCCACTGAAGCTTTCTTT
>TRBJ2-7|.|TRBV6-2/TRBV6-3|.
CASSSHQGQSYEQYF
TGTGCCAGCAGTTCCCACCAGGGGCAGTCCTACGAGCAGTACTTC
>TRBJ2-3|many|TRBV7-3|.
CASSPAAYEDTQYF
TGTGCCAGCAGCCCTGCCGCCTACGAGGATACGCAGTATTTT
>TRBJ2-1|.|TRBV2|TRBD2
CASSEKLAGGPNEQFF
TGTGCCAGCAGTGAAAAACTAGCGGGGGGGCCCAATGAGCAGTTCTTC
>TRBJ2-7|few|TRBV4-3|TRBD1
CASSQTNRGQYSYEQYF
TGCGCCAGCAGCCAAACAAACCGGGGACAGTACTCCTACGAGCAGTACTTC